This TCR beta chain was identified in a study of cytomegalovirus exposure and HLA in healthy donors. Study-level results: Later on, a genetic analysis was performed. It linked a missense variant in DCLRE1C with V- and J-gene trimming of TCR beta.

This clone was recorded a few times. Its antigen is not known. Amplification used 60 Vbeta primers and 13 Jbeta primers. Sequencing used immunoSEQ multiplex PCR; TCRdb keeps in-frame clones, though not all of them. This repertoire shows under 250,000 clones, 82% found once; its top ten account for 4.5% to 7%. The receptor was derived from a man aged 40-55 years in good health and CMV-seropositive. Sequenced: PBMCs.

CDR3 residues: CSVVTGSGANVLTF. The CDR3, as DNA: TGCAGCGTTGTTACAGGGTCTGGGGCCAACGTCCTGACTTTC. The chain employs TRBV29-1 and TRBJ2-6; perhaps TRBD1 as D (6 bases). V was clipped by 4 bases and J by 1 base, with 8 bases between them. Looked up from germline, CDR1 is SQVTM and CDR2 is ANQGSEA. The CDR3 has 14 amino acids.